Listed here are 19 T cell receptor beta chains from one sample, sequenced in a study of blood T cell repertoires in COVID-19. The method was immunoSEQ multiplex PCR; TCRdb's version includes in-frame clones alone and lacks a portion of them. The table records hundreds of thousands of clones, roughly 86% of them present only once. Sequenced sample: PBMCs or T cells enriched from blood (not recorded which). These receptors came from a woman in her forties or fifties who had been exposed to COVID-19.

This clone was seen a single time. The chain has TRBV4-1 and TRBJ2-7; D not certain. The CDR3 sequence is 13 residues long. CDR1 and CDR2 from the germline V gene are MGHRA and YSYEKL. Trimming took off 4 bases at V and 1 base at J, with 8 bases between the two ends. CDR3 sequence reads: CASSLHGSYEQYF. The CDR3 bases are TGCGCCAGCAGCCTCCACGGGTCCTACGAGCAGTACTTC.

The chain joins TRBV2 to TRBJ1-1; D not resolved. V was pared by 5 bases and J by 4 bases, with 14 bases between. Per the germline V gene, CDR1 is SNHLY and CDR2 is FYNNEI. The CDR3 extends over 14 amino acids. The CDR3 DNA reads TGTGCCAGCAGTCGGCGAGGAGATGGCACTGAAGCTTTCTTT. It translates to CASSRRGDGTEAFF. Based on the CDR3 plus reference TRBV2 and TRBJ1-1, the full variable domain is EPEVTQTPSHQVTQMGQEVILRCVPISNHLYFYWYRQILGQKVEFLVSFYNNEISEKSEIFDDQFSVERPDGSNFTLKIRSTKLEDSAMYFCASSRRGDGTEAFFGQGTRLTVV.

Points on this clone: Other nucleotide sequences from this sample produce the same CDR3. The gene calls are TRBV28 and TRBJ2-2; possibly TRBD1 for D (6 bases). CDR1 and CDR2 (germline): MDHEN, SYDVKM. The V end was cut by 4 bases, the J end by 2 bases, with 11 bases between. This CDR3 region has 15 residues. The CDR3 here is CASSSTGTNTGELFF. The CDR3 coding sequence is TGTGCCAGCAGTTCCACCGGGACAAACACCGGGGAGCTGTTTTTT.

The J gene is TRBJ1-5, the V gene TRBV9, with D perhaps matching TRBD1 (5 bases). Trimming shortened V by 4 bases and J by 7 bases, and 12 bases separated the two germline ends. Looked up from germline, CDR1 is SGDLS and CDR2 is YYNGEE. CDR3 size: 13 residues. The chain's CDR3 is CASSPGLGQPQHF. CDR3 DNA: TGTGCCAGCAGCCCGGGACTGGGCCAGCCCCAGCATTTT.

The chain carries TRBV7-8 and TRBJ2-3, with D uncertain. CDR1 and CDR2 from the germline V gene are SGHVS and FQNEAQ. This CDR3 region has 12 residues. The ends were cut back, 5 bases at V and 9 bases at J, with 12 bases in the middle. For the CDR3, the DNA is TGTGCCAGCAGCCCGAGGCTCGGGACGCAGTATTTT. Protein product: CASSPRLGTQYF.

The gene calls are TRBV10-3 and TRBJ2-3; TRBD1 might be the D (5 bases). The V gene's germline CDR1 is ENHRY and CDR2 SYGVKD. The V gene lost 2 bases and the J gene lost 5 bases, with 8 bases spanning the gap. The CDR3 runs 13 residues. Here the CDR3 reads CAISERGKDTQYF. The CDR3, as DNA: TGTGCCATCAGTGAGAGGGGCAAAGATACGCAGTATTTT.

This clone was detected only a few times. The chain has TRBV10-3 and TRBJ1-1; 9 positions agree with TRBD1. Unmatched junction bases numbered 14, after V lost 2 bases and J lost 10 bases. Looked up from germline, CDR1 is ENHRY and CDR2 is SYGVKD. CDR3 length: 16 amino acids. CDR3 nucleotide sequence: TGTGCCATCAGTGAGCGGGGAAGGGACAGGGCGGCTAGAGCTTTCTTT. Encoded protein: CAISERGRDRAARAFF.

This sequence joins TRBV7-2 and TRBJ1-2; TRBD1 agrees at 9 bases. CDR3 length equals 15 residues. The germline V gene encodes CDR1 SGHTA and CDR2 FQGNSA. With V trimmed by 5 bases and J by 0 bases, 4 bases remained unmatched. The CDR3 here is CASSPWTGANYGYTF. CDR3 coding DNA: TGTGCCAGCAGCCCATGGACAGGGGCTAACTATGGCTACACCTTC.

This chain connects TRBV30 to TRBJ1-1; a weak D match, TRBD1 (5 bases). The CDR3 has 13 residues. V was pared by 5 bases and J by 1 base, with 11 bases between. Germline values: CDR1 GTSNPN, CDR2 SVGIG (reference sequence). The CDR3 nucleotides read TGTGCCTGGGACTCGGGGGGGAACACTGAAGCTTTCTTT. As protein: CAWDSGGNTEAFF.

The chain uses TRBV11-2 and TRBJ2-7, with D maybe TRBD2 (6 bases). The CDR3 extends over 13 amino acids. The germline V gene has CDR1 SGHAT and CDR2 FQNNGV. V was clipped by 5 bases and J by 2 bases, with 10 bases between them. The CDR3 sequence: CASSPSGAYEQYF. CDR3 nucleotides: TGTGCCAGCAGCCCCTCGGGGGCCTACGAGCAGTACTTC.

The genes are TRBV5-1 and TRBJ2-7; 10 nucleotides agree with TRBD1. CDR3 length: 15 amino acids. Looked up from germline, CDR1 is SGHRS and CDR2 is YFSETQ. V shed 0 bases and J 2 bases; nucleotides not matched to a gene: 2. The CDR3 DNA reads TGCGCCAGCAGCTTGGACGGACAGGGGGCCTACGAGCAGTACTTC. It encodes CASSLDGQGAYEQYF.

The J gene is TRBJ1-2, the V gene TRBV12-3 or TRBV12-4, with TRBD1 identical over 7 bases. V trimming: 6 bases; J trimming: 4 bases; junction bases outside the gene matches: 5. This CDR3 region has 13 residues. CDR3 loop: CASSSSGGYGYTF. The CDR3 DNA follows: TGTGCCAGCAGCTCCTCAGGGGGCTATGGCTACACCTTC.

This sequence joins TRBV30 and TRBJ1-1; no definite D call. Germline CDR1 and CDR2: GTSNPN and SVGIG (reference sequence). The CDR3 extends over 12 amino acids. With 2 bases removed from V and 11 bases from J, the gap between germline ends came to 15 bases. The CDR3 here is CAWSHLAPGAFF. In DNA form, the CDR3 reads TGTGCCTGGAGTCACCTTGCCCCGGGGGCTTTCTTT. The full variable domain, with the rest looked up from reference TRBV30 and TRBJ1-1, is SQTIHQWPATLVQPVGSPLSLECTVEGTSNPNLYWYRQAAGRGLQLLFYSVGIGQISSEVPQNLSASRPQDRQFILSSKKLLLSDSGFYLCAWSHLAPGAFFGQGTRLTVV.

This chain uses TRBV3-1 (or the pseudogene TRBV3-2) with TRBJ1-5; D gene unclear. Germline V gene data show CDR1 as LGHDT and CDR2 as YNNKEL (reference sequence). This CDR3 has 15 amino acids. V lost 0 bases and J lost 4, with 10 bases in between. CDR3 nucleotides: TGTGCCAGCAGCCAAGAAGCGGCCCCGAATCAGCCCCAGCATTTT. This encodes CASSQEAAPNQPQHF.

This sequence joins TRBV19 and TRBJ1-5; TRBD1 matches 9 bases. With 5 bases clipped from V and 1 base from J, the junction kept 6 bases outside the gene matches. The CDR3 spans 16 residues. CDR1 and CDR2 from the germline V gene are LNHDA and SQIVND (reference sequence). The CDR3 reads CASSVYRGQSNQPQHF. The CDR3, as DNA: TGTGCCAGTAGTGTGTACAGGGGGCAAAGCAATCAGCCCCAGCATTTT.

CDR3 sequence (DNA): TGTGCCACCAGCAGAGTCCCGGGACAGGGTTTTTCTGAAAAACTGTTTTTT. This codes for CATSRVPGQGFSEKLFF. The chain is built from TRBV15 and TRBJ1-4; 9 nucleotides agree with TRBD1. The CDR3 totals 17 residues. The V gene's germline CDR1 is LNHNV and CDR2 YYDKDF (reference sequence). V dropped 1 base and J dropped 7; count of bases not matched to a gene: 10. The whole variable domain, remainder taken from reference TRBV15 and TRBJ1-4, is DAMVIQNPRYQVTQFGKPVTLSCSQTLNHNVMYWYQQKSSQAPKLLFHYYDKDFNNEADTPDNFQSRRPNTSFCFLDIRSPGLGDTAMYLCATSRVPGQGFSEKLFFGSGTQLSVL.

This rearrangement joins TRBV3-1 (or the pseudogene TRBV3-2) to TRBJ1-2; D is uncertain. CDR3 length equals 13 residues. In germline, CDR1 is LGHDT, CDR2 YNNKEL (reference sequence). V was trimmed by 2 bases and J by 4 bases, leaving 8 bases between them. The CDR3 nucleotides read TGTGCCAGCAGCCAATGGGCTGGCTATGGCTACACCTTC. Residues: CASSQWAGYGYTF.

V and J are TRBV4-1 and TRBJ1-6; D remains unclear. CDR3 length: 13 residues. The germline V gene has CDR1 MGHRA and CDR2 YSYEKL. The V end lost 4 bases, the J end lost 13 bases, and 14 bases lay between the germline ends. The chain's CDR3 is CASSLIIERPLHF. CDR3 nucleotide sequence: TGCGCCAGCAGCCTAATTATCGAGAGGCCCCTCCACTTT.

This clone was counted a few times. V and J are TRBV4-1 and TRBJ1-4, with 8 bases lining up with TRBD1. The germline V gene has CDR1 MGHRA and CDR2 YSYEKL. This CDR3 region has 14 residues. The J segment lost 7 bases and the V segment lost 5 bases, leaving 6 bases of the junction unmatched. The CDR3 spells CASSNRGVGEKLFF. CDR3 DNA: TGCGCCAGCAGCAACAGGGGGGTGGGTGAAAAACTGTTTTTT.